This passage covers 8 T cell receptor beta chains from one sample sequenced in a study of technical replicates of blood from a handful of donors. Profiling relied on immunoSEQ multiplex PCR, and the TCRdb table lists in-frame clones only, not all of them. The sample records around 73,000 clones, approximately 91% being singletons. The sequenced sample was PBMCs. Source of these receptors: a human donor in good health. Some clones in this sample may be carry-over from other donors' samples.

This clone has a single count. V gene TRBV4-2 combines with J gene TRBJ2-1, with TRBD2 matching over 7 bases. The CDR3 contains 17 residues. After removal of 4 bases from V and 0 bases from J, the junction contained 9 bases not matched to a gene. In germline, CDR1 is LGHNA, CDR2 YNFKEQ. The CDR3 reads CASSRNLRESSYNEQFF. CDR3 coding DNA: TGTGCCAGCAGCCGAAATCTGCGGGAGAGCTCCTACAATGAGCAGTTCTTC.

This chain links TRBV11-2 with TRBJ1-4; the D gene is possibly TRBD1 (5 bases). Germline-derived CDR1 and CDR2 are SGHAT and FQNNGV. V lost 4 bases, J lost 3 bases, and 9 bases lay in between. The CDR3 is 14 amino acids. The CDR3 reads CASSSGLSNEKLFF. In DNA form, the CDR3 reads TGTGCCAGCAGCTCGGGACTGTCTAATGAAAAACTGTTTTTT.

The chain uses TRBV12-5 and TRBJ2-2; TRBD2 matches 8 bases. This CDR3 is 16 amino acids long. V shed 5 bases and J 7 bases; nucleotides not matched to a gene: 12. CDR1 and CDR2 from the germline V gene are LGHNT and FRNRAP. This CDR3 reads CASGPQSGGLVGELFF. As DNA, the CDR3 is TGTGCTAGTGGTCCACAGTCGGGGGGGCTGGTCGGGGAGCTGTTTTTT.

The chain joins TRBV4-3 to TRBJ2-7, with 7 bases identical to TRBD1. V dropped 4 bases and J dropped 2; count of bases not matched to a gene: 5. Germline CDR1 LGHNA, CDR2 YSLEER. The CDR3 sequence is 14 residues long. The CDR3 bases are TGCGCCAGCAGCCTCCGGACAGGACCCTACGAGCAGTACTTC. Encoded protein: CASSLRTGPYEQYF.

The chain uses TRBV11-2 and TRBJ1-4; D is undetermined. CDR3 size: 16 residues. Germline CDR1 SGHAT, CDR2 FQNNGV. Trimming took 1 base from V and 0 from J, leaving 9 bases between them. CDR3 nucleotides: TGTGCCAGCAGCTTAGGCGCCTCGGCAACTAATGAAAAACTGTTTTTT. This encodes CASSLGASATNEKLFF.

V and J are TRBV9 and TRBJ1-2; D possibly corresponds to TRBD1 (6 bases). CDR1 is SGDLS, CDR2 YYNGEE, per germline. The CDR3 is made up of 16 amino acids. The V end was cut by 0 bases, the J end by 4 bases, with 16 bases between. Here the CDR3 reads CASSVAAGARSYGYTF. The CDR3 coding sequence is TGTGCCAGCAGCGTAGCAGCGGGGGCCCGATCCTATGGCTACACCTTC.

Written as DNA, the CDR3 is TGTGCCAGCAGTGAATACGGGCTCGCTAGCGGGAGGTTGAATGAGCAGTTCTTC. Protein product: CASSEYGLASGRLNEQFF. The chain recombines TRBV2 with TRBJ2-1, with TRBD2 identical over 11 bases. The ends lost 2 bases at V and 7 bases at J; junction bases unmatched: 13. This CDR3 has 18 residues. Germline values: CDR1 SNHLY, CDR2 FYNNEI.

A single count supports this clone. V and J are TRBV5-1 and TRBJ2-5; the match to TRBD2 covers 16 bases. Trimming took 4 bases from V and 4 from J; bases not matched to a gene: 7. The CDR3 extends over 17 amino acids. Germline values: CDR1 SGHRS, CDR2 YFSETQ. The CDR3 DNA follows: TGCGCCAGCAGCCCTGGGACTAGCGGGGGGGCCCTAGAGACCCAGTACTTC. This encodes CASSPGTSGGALETQYF.